The rows below give T cell receptor beta chains drawn from one sample of a study of beta chain features in type 1 diabetes. Clones were read by immunoSEQ multiplex PCR, and TCRdb kept only the in-frame ones, dropping some. The sample lists 250,000 to 300,000 clones; about 23% were seen once. The sample was naive CD4+ T cells from blood. All receptors come from a woman aged 25 to 39 with type 1 diabetes. CDR3s include the opening cysteine and the closing phenylalanine or tryptophan. A D gene is named only where the DNA matches it firmly. Clone sizes are given selectively: once, few, many, or a class where the clone is expanded.

D	J	V	size	DNA	CDR3
TRBD2	TRBJ2-7	TRBV5-4	-	TGTGCCAGCAGCCCCGGGACTAGGTCCTACGAGCAGTACTTC	CASSPGTRSYEQYF
-	TRBJ1-1	TRBV4-1	-	TGCGCCAGCAGCCCGCGGTACGGGGAGAACACTGAAGCTTTCTTT	CASSPRYGENTEAFF
TRBD2	TRBJ2-2	TRBV2	few	TGTGCCAGCAGTCCGGGACTAGCGGGCACCGGGGAGCTGTTTTTT	CASSPGLAGTGELFF
-	TRBJ2-1	TRBV7-3	-	TGTGCCAGCAGCTTAGTTGCTAGCGAGTACAATGAGCAGTTCTTC	CASSLVASEYNEQFF
TRBD2	TRBJ2-7	TRBV9	-	TGTGCCAGCAGCGAGCGGGACTATACCTACGAGCAGTACTTC	CASSERDYTYEQYF
-	TRBJ1-5	TRBV6-5	-	TGTGCCAGCAAACGGTCCCAGCCCCAGCATTTT	CASKRSQPQHF
TRBD2	TRBJ2-2	TRBV25-1	-	TGTGCCAGCAGTGACGCGGGAGAGTGGACCGGGGAGCTGTTTTTT	CASSDAGEWTGELFF
TRBD1	TRBJ1-1	TRBV29-1	few	TGCGGGACAGGGGAGAACACTGAAGCTTTCTTT	CGTGENTEAFF
-	TRBJ2-5	TRBV29-1	-	TGCAGCGTTGTCACAGTCTCGGAGACCCAGTACTTC	CSVVTVSETQYF
TRBD1	TRBJ2-7	TRBV18	-	TGTGCCAGCTCACCAGCGACAGGGGGGTTCTACGAGCAGTACTTC	CASSPATGGFYEQYF
TRBD2	TRBJ2-3	TRBV7-3	-	TGTGCCAGCAGCTTAACGCCAACTAGCGGGAGCACAGATACGCAGTATTTT	CASSLTPTSGSTDTQYF
TRBD2	TRBJ2-2	TRBV30	few	TGTGCCTGGAGACAACCGGGACTAGCCGCCGGAGGCACCGGGGAGCTGTTTTTT	CAWRQPGLAAGGTGELFF
TRBD1	TRBJ2-2	TRBV30	-	TGTGCCTGGACCCCTGGACCGGGACAGGGGTCCGGGGAGCTGTTTTTT	CAWTPGPGQGSGELFF
-	TRBJ1-5	TRBV29-1	-	TGCAGCGTTGGGTCGGGCAATCAGCCCCAGCATTTT	CSVGSGNQPQHF
-	TRBJ2-1	TRBV4-1	-	TGCGCCAGCAGCCAAGAGCTCGGCTACAATGAGCAGTTCTTC	CASSQELGYNEQFF
TRBD1	TRBJ2-3	TRBV27	-	TGTGCCAGCAGTTTAGGACAGGGGTGGGATACGCAGTATTTT	CASSLGQGWDTQYF
-	TRBJ2-4	TRBV14	-	TGTGCCAGCAGCCAAGTAGGATGGAGGGGACAGAAACTAGCCAAAAACATTCAGTACTTC	CASSQVGWRGQKLAKNIQYF
-	TRBJ1-2	TRBV7-2	few	TGTGCCAGCAGCTTAGACAGGGATGGCTACACCTTC	CASSLDRDGYTF
-	TRBJ1-1	TRBV29-1	few	TGCAGCGGGCTCCCACAGGGACAGAACACTGAAGCTTTCTTT	CSGLPQGQNTEAFF
TRBD1	TRBJ1-1	TRBV7-9	-	TGTGCCACTCAGCCCGGGACAGGGACAATTGGGAACACTGAAGCTTTCTTT	CATQPGTGTIGNTEAFF
-	TRBJ2-1	TRBV6-5	few	TGTGCCAGCAGACTCGACTCCTACAATGAGCAGTTCTTC	CASRLDSYNEQFF